This T cell receptor beta chain is drawn from a study of Tregs in tolerant kidney transplant recipients (dated by TCRdb to between 2018 and 2021). At the level of the whole study: TCRbeta sequencing was used in the study to identify donor-specific regulatory T cells before combined kidney and bone marrow transplantation, and the identified cells were then tracked after transplant. In a few healthy controls, several methods of expanding Tregs specific for an allogeneic donor were compared by TCRbeta repertoire sequencing.

Summary of the overall study and its limitations: The most biologically relevant and donor-specific TCRbeta repertoire appeared to be identified by expanding Tregs with activated donor B cells. The study was constrained by small patient numbers, and validation of the findings is required in larger populations and under other immunosuppression protocols. Biological reproducibility was not examined directly, but technical replication error appeared to be minimal.

For TCRbeta CDR3 sequencing, genomic DNA was extracted from sorted cells using the QIAGEN DNeasy Blood and Tissue Kit. High-throughput TCRbeta CDR3 sequencing, which included PCR amplification with bias correction and internal controls, was done commercially through immunoSEQ. Per the source publication's procedure: Unique productive TCRbeta sequences were defined by CDR3 nucleotide sequence where primers matched, otherwise by CDR3 amino acid sequence with Vbeta and Jbeta genes. As a correction for sorting error, sequences shared between sorted populations at a frequency ratio of 2:1 or less were discarded, and the remaining shared sequences were assigned to the higher population. A sequence counted as donor-reactive if, in CFSE-low cells, the sequence had a frequency of at least 0.01% and was expanded at least 5-fold compared with unstimulated cells. Jensen-Shannon divergence calculated on the top 100 TCRbeta sequences ranked by frequency was used to measure repertoire divergence. For samples with multiple sequencing runs, sorting error was corrected in each run separately before the runs were combined. This is the immuneACCESS table as TCRdb keeps it, with only in-frame sequences that have V and J called. A part of the clones is gone; compared with another copy, unresolved V genes explain less than half, and the rest is unexplained. V and J calls and clone size are copied from that table; D and trimming were computed from the DNA. Within this sample are tens of thousands of clones, with over 80% of them counted one time only. The ten most abundant clones make up roughly 4% of the sample.

Thawed PBMCs were FACS-sorted into unstimulated Tregs (CD4+CD25+CD127-), CD4+ non-Tregs (CD4+CD25-), CD4 cells and CD8 cells. Blood from healthy controls was obtained either as purchased buffy coats or from healthy volunteers. Healthy control blood was processed by Ficoll density gradient to PBMCs and cryopreserved; patient PBMCs were collected before and after transplant. Per the germline V gene (reference sequence), LNHDA is the CDR1 and SQIVND is the CDR2. CDR3 length: 15 amino acids, cysteine to phenylalanine. The entry retains the CDR3 DNA only, 45 bases that are in frame from base 1. V has 11 bases trimmed and J has 8 bases trimmed; junction bases matching no gene number 15. A note on this clone: No antigen is known for it. Per-nucleotide qualities are absent, and no much larger clonotype sits a single base away.

This sequence uses TRBV19 and TRBJ2-1; 10 junctional bases match TRBD2. Sequencing used CD4+ T cells from blood. This sequence was found in a human donor in good health. The nucleotides read TGTGCCTCAGGGGCTAGCGGGAGTCCCACGGATGAGCAGTTCTTC. It codes for CASGASGSPTDEQFF.